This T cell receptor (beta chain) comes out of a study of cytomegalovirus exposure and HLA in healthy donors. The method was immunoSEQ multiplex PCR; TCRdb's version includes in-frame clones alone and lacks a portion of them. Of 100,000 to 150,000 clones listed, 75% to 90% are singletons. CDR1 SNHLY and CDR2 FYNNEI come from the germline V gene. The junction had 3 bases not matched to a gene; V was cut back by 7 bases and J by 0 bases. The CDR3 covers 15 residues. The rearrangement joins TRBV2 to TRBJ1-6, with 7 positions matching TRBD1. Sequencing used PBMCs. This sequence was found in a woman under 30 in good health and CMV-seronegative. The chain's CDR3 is CASKGASSYNSPLHF. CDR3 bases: TGTGCCAGCAAGGGGGCGAGCTCCTATAATTCACCCCTCCACTTT.